The clone carrying this T cell receptor beta chain was observed at least ten times. No antigen is known for it. The data stem from a study of identical twins. Points from the study as a whole: Abundant beta clonotypes from cord blood had fewer insertions, unlike memory repertoires, which showed none.

TCRdb independently ran MiXCR on the 5' RACE reads; one entry per CDR3 protein. The data contain about 520,000 distinct CDR3 sequences, under 25% of them singletons. These data were likewise used in another study, on T cells expressing NK-cell markers. That investigation notes: HCMV seropositivity marked most of the eight sequenced donors; one was seronegative. Once again these clonotypes came out on top in the CD3+CD56-NKG2C+ fraction of several donors.

The sequence came from a woman under 30 in good health. The sequenced sample was CD4+ T cells sorted from blood.

CDR3 DNA: TGTGCCAGCAGTAGAAATGGAGATCAGCCCCAGCATTTT. Translating it yields CASSRNGDQPQHF. The chain has TRBV6-1 and TRBJ1-5; D is uncertain. Looked up from germline, CDR1 is MNHNS and CDR2 is SASEGT. Trimming shortened V by 5 bases and J by 5 bases, and 10 bases separated the two germline ends. The CDR3 has 13 amino acids.